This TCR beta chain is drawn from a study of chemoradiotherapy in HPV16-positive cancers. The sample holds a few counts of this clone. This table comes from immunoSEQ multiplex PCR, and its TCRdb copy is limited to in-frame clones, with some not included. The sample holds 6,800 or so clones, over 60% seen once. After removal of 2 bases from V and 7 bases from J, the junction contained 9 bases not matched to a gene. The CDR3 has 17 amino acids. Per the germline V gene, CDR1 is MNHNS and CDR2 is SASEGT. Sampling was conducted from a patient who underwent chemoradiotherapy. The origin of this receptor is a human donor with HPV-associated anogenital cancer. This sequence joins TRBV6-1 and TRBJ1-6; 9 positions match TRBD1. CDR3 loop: CASSENPGTGNNSPLHF. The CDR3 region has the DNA TGTGCCAGCAGTGAAAACCCCGGGACAGGGAACAATTCACCCCTCCACTTT.